The sequence of this T cell receptor (beta chain) was determined in a study of Ad26.COV2.S vaccination and SARS-CoV-2 variants. The CDR3 is 13 residues long. The germline CDR1 and CDR2 sequences are SGHTA and FQGTGA. V was trimmed by 5 bases and J by 4 bases, leaving 11 bases between them. The sample's treatment: approximately 18 received Ad26.COV2.S at low or high dose, single or two shots; roughly 5 received placebo; per-sample allocation not given. Specimens were obtained on day 63 following the first vaccine or placebo injection. The assay was immunoSEQ multiplex PCR, and TCRdb's table has in-frame clones only and misses some. This sample has around 300,000 clones, with roughly nine tenths found just once.

The chain recombines TRBV7-3 with TRBJ1-2, with D tentatively TRBD1 (6 bases). The receptor was derived from a person aged 18-65 years who received the Ad26.COV2.S COVID-19 vaccine or a placebo. The sequencing here drew on peripheral blood, taken in a trial of Ad26.COV2.S vaccine versus placebo. The CDR3 protein is CASSPDSFYGYTF. CDR3 DNA sequence: TGTGCCAGCAGCCCGGACAGTTTCTATGGCTACACCTTC.